This T cell receptor (beta chain) was found in a study of T cells in Graves' hyperthyroidism and ophthalmopathy. Study details: Peripheral blood specimens were obtained at initial diagnosis, prior to any treatment.

This clonotype was detected many times. Its antigen is undetermined. Points from the study as a whole: Expanded thyroid clonotypes (above 0.001) were mostly also found in blood. Before onset, by a median of around 6.4 months, the model predicted ophthalmopathy.

What was amplified from RNA transcripts were TCR beta CDR3 regions. The HTBI primer set was used in a first-round RT-PCR of the TCR CDR3. One entry per CDR3 protein results from TCRdb running MiXCR on the multiplex PCR reads. The table lists around 350,000 distinct CDR3 sequences, 13% to 15% of them singletons, with about 20% in the top ten. The germline V and J ends were trimmed by 4 bases and 3 bases, with 10 bases remaining between them. CDR3 size: 13 residues. Under 3 months was the duration of disease in ophthalmopathy patients, who also had a Clinical Activity Score of at least 3 and a NOSPECS grade of at least 4.

This clonotype was sampled from a woman in her 30s with Graves' ophthalmopathy. Sequencing used blood. The rearrangement joins TRBV12-3 or TRBV12-4 to TRBJ2-7; D not certain. CDR3 DNA sequence: TGTGCCAGCAGTTCTCTTGGGAACTACGAGCAGTACTTC. It translates to CASSSLGNYEQYF.